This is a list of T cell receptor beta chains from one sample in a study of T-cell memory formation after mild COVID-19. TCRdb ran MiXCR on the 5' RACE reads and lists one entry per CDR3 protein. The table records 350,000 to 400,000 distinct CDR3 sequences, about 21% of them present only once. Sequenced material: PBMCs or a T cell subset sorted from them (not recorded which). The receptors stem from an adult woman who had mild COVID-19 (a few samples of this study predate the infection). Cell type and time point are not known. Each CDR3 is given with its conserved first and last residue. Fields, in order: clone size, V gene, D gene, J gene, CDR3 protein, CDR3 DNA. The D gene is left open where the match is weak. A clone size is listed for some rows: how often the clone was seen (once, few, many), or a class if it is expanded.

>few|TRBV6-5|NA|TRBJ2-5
CASSYDGGETQYF
TGTGCCAGCAGTTACGATGGAGGGGAGACCCAGTACTTC
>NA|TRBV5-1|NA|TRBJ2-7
CASSRDNRYEQYF
TGCGCCAGCAGCAGGGACAACCGCTACGAGCAGTACTTC
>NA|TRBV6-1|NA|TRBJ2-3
CASSDRSVPDTQYF
TGTGCCAGCAGTGACCGATCTGTCCCAGATACGCAGTATTTT
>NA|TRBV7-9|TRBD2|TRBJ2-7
CASSPGLAASYEQYF
TGTGCCAGCAGCCCAGGACTAGCGGCCTCCTACGAGCAGTACTTC
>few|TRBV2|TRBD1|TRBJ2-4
CASSERDRGAKNIQYF
TGTGCCAGCAGTGAAAGGGACAGGGGAGCCAAAAACATTCAGTACTTC
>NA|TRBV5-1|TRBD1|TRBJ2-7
CASSSKLPGQGAYEQYF
TGCGCCAGCAGCTCAAAGCTACCGGGACAGGGGGCCTACGAGCAGTACTTC
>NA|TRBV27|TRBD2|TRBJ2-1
CASKPKAGDLNEQFF
TGTGCCAGCAAACCGAAAGCGGGAGACCTTAATGAGCAGTTCTTC
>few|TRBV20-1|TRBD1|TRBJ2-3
CSARDSRGLADTQYF
TGCAGTGCTAGAGATTCCAGGGGGCTGGCAGATACGCAGTATTTT
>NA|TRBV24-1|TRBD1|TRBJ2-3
CATSETGPGGFSTDTQYF
TGTGCCACCAGTGAAACCGGGCCAGGGGGCTTTAGCACAGATACGCAGTATTTT
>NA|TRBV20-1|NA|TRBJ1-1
CSARVGGADTEAFF
TGCAGTGCTAGGGTTGGGGGCGCCGACACTGAAGCTTTCTTT
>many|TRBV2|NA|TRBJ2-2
CASSSARTVTGELFF
TGTGCCAGCAGTTCCGCGAGAACGGTAACCGGGGAGCTGTTTTTT
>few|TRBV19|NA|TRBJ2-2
CATRGGLTTGELFF
TGTGCCACACGAGGGGGACTTACTACCGGGGAGCTGTTTTTT
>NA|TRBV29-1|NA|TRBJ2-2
CSVEIGTRNTGELFF
TGCAGCGTTGAAATAGGGACAAGGAACACCGGGGAGCTGTTTTTT
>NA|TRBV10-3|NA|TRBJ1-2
CAISDPRDGTNYGYTF
TGTGCCATCAGTGATCCCCGGGACGGCACTAACTATGGCTACACCTTC
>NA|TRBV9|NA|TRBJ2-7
CASSVASGFTYEQYF
TGTGCCAGCAGCGTAGCTTCAGGGTTTACCTACGAGCAGTACTTC
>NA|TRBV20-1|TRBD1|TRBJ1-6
CSAGGQGTYNSPLHF
TGCAGTGCGGGAGGACAGGGCACCTATAATTCACCCCTCCACTTT
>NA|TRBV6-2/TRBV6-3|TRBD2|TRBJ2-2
CASSLGRFEGGITGELFF
TGTGCCAGCAGCCTCGGGAGGTTTGAGGGCGGTATCACCGGGGAGCTGTTTTTT
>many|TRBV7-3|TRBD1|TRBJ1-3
CASSSAGTGENTIYF
TGTGCCAGCAGTTCCGCCGGGACAGGGGAAAACACCATATATTTT
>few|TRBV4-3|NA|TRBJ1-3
CASSQDPGYGNTIYF
TGCGCCAGCAGCCAAGATCCCGGGTACGGAAACACCATATATTTT
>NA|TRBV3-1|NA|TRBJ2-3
CASSLNTQYF
TGTGCCAGCAGTCTTAATACGCAGTATTTT
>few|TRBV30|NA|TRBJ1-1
CAWEEGHTNTEAFF
TGTGCCTGGGAGGAGGGACACACGAACACTGAAGCTTTCTTT
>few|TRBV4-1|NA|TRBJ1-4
CASSQDYRVRDEKLFF
TGCGCCAGCAGCCAAGACTACAGGGTACGCGATGAAAAACTGTTTTTT
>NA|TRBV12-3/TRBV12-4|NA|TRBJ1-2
CASSPDRFRFYTF
TGTGCCAGCAGTCCTGACCGGTTCCGTTTCTACACCTTC
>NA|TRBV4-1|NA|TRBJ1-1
CASSPSHDPFAAFF
TGCGCCAGCAGCCCCAGTCACGATCCGTTTGCAGCTTTCTTT
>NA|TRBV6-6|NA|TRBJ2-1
CASSAGESYNEQFF
TGTGCCAGCAGCGCAGGGGAATCCTACAATGAGCAGTTCTTC
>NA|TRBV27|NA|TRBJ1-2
CASSLSRGVGYGYTF
TGTGCCAGCAGTTTATCTCGTGGGGTAGGGTATGGCTACACCTTC
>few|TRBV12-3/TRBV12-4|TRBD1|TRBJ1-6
CASSEGQGYSPLHF
TGTGCCAGCAGTGAGGGACAGGGTTATTCACCCCTCCACTTT
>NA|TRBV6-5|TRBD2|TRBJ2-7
CASSYSTVAGASYEQYF
TGTGCCAGCAGTTACTCGACGGTAGCGGGAGCCTCCTACGAGCAGTACTTC
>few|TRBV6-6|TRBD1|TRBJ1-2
CASSLPTGANYGYTF
TGTGCCAGCAGTCTTCCGACAGGGGCCAACTATGGCTACACCTTC
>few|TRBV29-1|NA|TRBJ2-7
CSGPPGEEIYEQYF
TGCAGCGGACCTCCGGGAGAAGAAATCTACGAGCAGTACTTC
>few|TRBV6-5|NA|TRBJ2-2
CASSPVHNTGELFF
TGTGCCAGCAGCCCCGTACACAACACCGGGGAGCTGTTTTTT
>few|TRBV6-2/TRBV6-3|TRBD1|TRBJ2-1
CASSYWTGFFNEQFF
TGTGCCAGCAGTTACTGGACAGGGTTCTTTAATGAGCAGTTCTTC
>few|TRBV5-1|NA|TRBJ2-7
CASSLVSVSYEQYF
TGCGCCAGCAGCTTGGTTTCAGTTTCCTACGAGCAGTACTTC
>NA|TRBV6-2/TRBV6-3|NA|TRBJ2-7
CASSLQGPYEQYF
TGTGCCAGCAGTTTACAGGGACCCTACGAGCAGTACTTC
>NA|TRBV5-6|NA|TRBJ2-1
CASSFGQPQFF
TGTGCCAGCAGCTTCGGACAGCCTCAGTTCTTC
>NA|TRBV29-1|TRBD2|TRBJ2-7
CSVEDTPGGAGEQYF
TGCAGCGTTGAAGATACTCCGGGAGGCGCGGGGGAGCAGTACTTC
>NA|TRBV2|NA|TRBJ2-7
CASSESQGIAF
TGTGCCAGCAGTGAAAGTCAGGGAATTGCCTTC
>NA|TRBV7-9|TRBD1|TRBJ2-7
CASSLRDRVEQYF
TGTGCCAGCAGCCTCCGGGACAGGGTCGAGCAGTACTTC
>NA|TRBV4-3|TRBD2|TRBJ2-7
CASSHTGRTRRHEQYF
TGCGCCAGCAGCCACACTGGACGGACTAGGCGCCACGAGCAGTACTTC
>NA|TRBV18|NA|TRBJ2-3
CASSPKDTQYF
TGTGCCAGCAGCCCGAAGGATACGCAGTATTTT
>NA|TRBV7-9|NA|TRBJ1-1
CASSPMVGTNTEAFF
TGTGCCAGCAGCCCTATGGTAGGGACAAACACTGAAGCTTTCTTT
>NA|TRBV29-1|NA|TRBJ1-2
CSVSAQRNYGYTF
TGCAGCGTTTCAGCACAACGTAACTATGGCTACACCTTC
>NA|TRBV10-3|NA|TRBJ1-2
CAISERVDYGYTF
TGTGCCATCAGTGAAAGGGTGGACTATGGCTACACCTTC
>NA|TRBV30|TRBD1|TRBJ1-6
CAWSRDSNSPLPF
TGTGCCTGGAGCCGGGACAGCAATTCACCCCTCCCCTTT
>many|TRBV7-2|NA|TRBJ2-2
CASSLDPGLYTGELFF
TGTGCCAGCAGCTTAGATCCAGGGTTGTATACCGGGGAGCTGTTTTTT
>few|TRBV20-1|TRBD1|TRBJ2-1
CSALPQQGAVNEQFF
TGCAGTGCCCTACCCCAACAGGGGGCAGTCAATGAGCAGTTCTTC